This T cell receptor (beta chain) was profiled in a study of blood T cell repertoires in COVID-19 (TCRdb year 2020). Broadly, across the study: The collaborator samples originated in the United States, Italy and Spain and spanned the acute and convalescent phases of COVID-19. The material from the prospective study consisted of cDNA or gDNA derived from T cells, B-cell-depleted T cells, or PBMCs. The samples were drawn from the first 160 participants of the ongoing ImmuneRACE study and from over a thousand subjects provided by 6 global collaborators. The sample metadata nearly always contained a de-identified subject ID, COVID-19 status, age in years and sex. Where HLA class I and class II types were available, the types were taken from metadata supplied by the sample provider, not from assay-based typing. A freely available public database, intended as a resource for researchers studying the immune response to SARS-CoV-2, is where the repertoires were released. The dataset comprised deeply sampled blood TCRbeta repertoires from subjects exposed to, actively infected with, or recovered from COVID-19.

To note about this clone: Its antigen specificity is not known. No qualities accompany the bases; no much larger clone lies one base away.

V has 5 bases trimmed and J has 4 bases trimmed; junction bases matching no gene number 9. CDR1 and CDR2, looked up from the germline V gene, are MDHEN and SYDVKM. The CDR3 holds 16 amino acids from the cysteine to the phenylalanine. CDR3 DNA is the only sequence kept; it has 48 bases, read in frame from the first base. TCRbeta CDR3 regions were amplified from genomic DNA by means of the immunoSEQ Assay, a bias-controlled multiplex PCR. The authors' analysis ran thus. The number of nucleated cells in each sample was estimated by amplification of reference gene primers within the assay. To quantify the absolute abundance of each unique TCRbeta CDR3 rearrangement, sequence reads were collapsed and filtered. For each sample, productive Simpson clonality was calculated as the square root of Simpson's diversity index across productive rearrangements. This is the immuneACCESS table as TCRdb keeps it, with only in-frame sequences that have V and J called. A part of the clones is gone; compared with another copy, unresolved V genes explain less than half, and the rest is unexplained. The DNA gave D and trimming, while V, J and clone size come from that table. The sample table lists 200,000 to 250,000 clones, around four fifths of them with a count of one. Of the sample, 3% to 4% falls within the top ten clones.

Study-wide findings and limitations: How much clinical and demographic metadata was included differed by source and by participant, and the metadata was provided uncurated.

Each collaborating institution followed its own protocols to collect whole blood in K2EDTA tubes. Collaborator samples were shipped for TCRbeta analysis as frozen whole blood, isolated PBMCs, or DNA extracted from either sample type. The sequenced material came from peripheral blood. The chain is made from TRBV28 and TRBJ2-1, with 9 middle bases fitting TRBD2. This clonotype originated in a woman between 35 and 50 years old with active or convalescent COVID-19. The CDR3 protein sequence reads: CASSSARGGVYNEQFF. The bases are TGTGCCAGCAGTAGCGCGCGGGGGGGCGTGTACAATGAGCAGTTCTTC.